The 5 T cell receptor beta chains below all came from one sample that was sequenced in a study of cytomegalovirus exposure and HLA in healthy donors. The study ran its PCR with 60 Vbeta and 13 Jbeta primers. Clones were sequenced by immunoSEQ multiplex PCR, and TCRdb holds only the in-frame ones, with some missing. Found here are 140,000 to 150,000 clones, approximately 80% of them singletons; the top ten hold over 2.5%. Sequenced: PBMCs. The receptors shown here come from a female donor in good health and CMV-seronegative.

The chain has TRBV30 and TRBJ1-1, with TRBD1 matching 10 bases. Trimming at V came to 3 bases and at J to 5 bases, leaving 6 bases not matched to a gene. The CDR3 consists of 14 residues. In germline, CDR1 is GTSNPN, CDR2 SVGIG (reference sequence). The DNA for the CDR3 is TGTGCCTGGAGCCGACAGGGGGCGCGAACTGAAGCTTTCTTT. Amino acids: CAWSRQGARTEAFF.

The chain couples TRBV7-3 to TRBJ1-1; 10 nucleotides agree with TRBD1. The CDR3 runs 16 residues. Losses at the gene ends were 5 bases for V and 4 bases for J; bases not matched to a gene: 10. Germline values: CDR1 SGHTA, CDR2 FQGTGA. The CDR3 protein is CASSPGTGASATEAFF. The CDR3 nucleotides read TGTGCCAGCAGCCCCGGGACAGGGGCGTCGGCCACTGAAGCTTTCTTT.

The chain employs TRBV19 and TRBJ2-7; 9 bases align to TRBD1. With V trimmed by 1 base and J by 7 bases, 5 bases remained unmatched. The CDR3 runs to 14 residues. CDR1 and CDR2 (germline): LNHDA, SQIVND (reference sequence). The CDR3 reads CASSIGTGGGEQYF. In DNA, the CDR3 is TGTGCCAGTAGTATAGGTACAGGGGGCGGGGAGCAGTACTTC.

This clone was counted once. The chain is built from TRBV15 and TRBJ1-5; the D is unclear. CDR1 is LNHNV and CDR2 is YYDKDF in the germline V gene (reference sequence). V lost 1 base, J lost 4 bases, and 8 bases lay in between. There are 14 residues in the CDR3. CDR3 bases: TGTGCCACCAGCAGAGTGGGAGGGAATCAGCCCCAGCATTTT. This translates into CATSRVGGNQPQHF.

The chain uses TRBV9 and TRBJ1-5, with 10 bases identical to TRBD1. Germline CDR1 SGDLS, CDR2 YYNGEE. J lost 4 bases, V lost 3 bases, and 4 bases had no gene match. CDR3 length: 15 residues. The CDR3, as DNA: TGTGCCAGCAGCGATAGGACAGGGGGAAATCAGCCCCAGCATTTT. This sequence encodes CASSDRTGGNQPQHF.